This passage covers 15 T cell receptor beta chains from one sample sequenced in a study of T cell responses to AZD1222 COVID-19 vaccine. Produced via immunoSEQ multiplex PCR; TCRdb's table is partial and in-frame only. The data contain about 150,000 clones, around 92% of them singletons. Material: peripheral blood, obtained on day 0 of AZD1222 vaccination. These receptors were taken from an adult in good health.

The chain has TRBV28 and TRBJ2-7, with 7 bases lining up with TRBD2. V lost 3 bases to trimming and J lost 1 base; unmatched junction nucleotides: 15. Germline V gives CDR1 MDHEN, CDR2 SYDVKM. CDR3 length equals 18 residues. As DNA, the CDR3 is TGTGCCAGCAGTTTTGGTTCCCGCGGGAGATCGAGGTCCTACGAGCAGTACTTC. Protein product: CASSFGSRGRSRSYEQYF.

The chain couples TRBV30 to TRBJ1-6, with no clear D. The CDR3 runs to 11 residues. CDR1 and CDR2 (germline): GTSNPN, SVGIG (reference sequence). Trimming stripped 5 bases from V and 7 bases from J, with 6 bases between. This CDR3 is CAWEENSPLHF. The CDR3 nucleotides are TGTGCCTGGGAAGAGAATTCACCCCTCCACTTT.

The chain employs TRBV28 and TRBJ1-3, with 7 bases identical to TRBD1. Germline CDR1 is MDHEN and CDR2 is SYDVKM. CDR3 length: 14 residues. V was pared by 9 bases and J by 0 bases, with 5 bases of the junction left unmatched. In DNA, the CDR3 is TGTGCCAGTTGGGACAGAAGCTCTGGAAACACCATATATTTT. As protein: CASWDRSSGNTIYF.

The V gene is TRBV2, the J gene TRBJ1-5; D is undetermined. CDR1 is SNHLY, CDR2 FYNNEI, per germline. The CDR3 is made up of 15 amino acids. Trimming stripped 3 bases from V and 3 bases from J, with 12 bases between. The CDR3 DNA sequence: TGTGCCAGCAGTGATCAAATGAAAATCAATCAGCCCCAGCATTTT. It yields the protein CASSDQMKINQPQHF.

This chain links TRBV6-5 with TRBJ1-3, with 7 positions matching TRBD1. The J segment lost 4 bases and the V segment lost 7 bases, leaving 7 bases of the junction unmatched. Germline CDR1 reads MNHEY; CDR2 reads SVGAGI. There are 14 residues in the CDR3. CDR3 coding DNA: TGTGCCAGCACCCTGACAGGGACAGGAAACACCATATATTTT. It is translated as CASTLTGTGNTIYF.

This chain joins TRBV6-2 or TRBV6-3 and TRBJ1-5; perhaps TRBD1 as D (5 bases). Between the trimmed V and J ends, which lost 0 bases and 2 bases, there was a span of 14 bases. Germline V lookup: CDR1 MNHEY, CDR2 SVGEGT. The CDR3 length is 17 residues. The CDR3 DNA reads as TGTGCCAGCAGTTACTCCCTTCACGGGACCCGCAATCAGCCCCAGCATTTT. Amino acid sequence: CASSYSLHGTRNQPQHF.

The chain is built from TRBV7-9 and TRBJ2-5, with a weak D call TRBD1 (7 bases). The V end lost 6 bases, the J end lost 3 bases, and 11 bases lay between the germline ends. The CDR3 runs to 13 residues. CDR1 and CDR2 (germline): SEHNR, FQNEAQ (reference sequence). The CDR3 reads CASRRDSKETQYF. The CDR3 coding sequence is TGTGCCAGCAGGCGGGACAGCAAAGAGACCCAGTACTTC.

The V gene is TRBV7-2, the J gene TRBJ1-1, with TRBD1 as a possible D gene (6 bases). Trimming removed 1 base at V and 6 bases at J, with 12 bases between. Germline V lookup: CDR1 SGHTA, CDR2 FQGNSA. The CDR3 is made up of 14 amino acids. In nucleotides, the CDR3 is TGTGCCAGCAGCTTAGACCTAAGGACAGCTGAAGCTTTCTTT. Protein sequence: CASSLDLRTAEAFF.

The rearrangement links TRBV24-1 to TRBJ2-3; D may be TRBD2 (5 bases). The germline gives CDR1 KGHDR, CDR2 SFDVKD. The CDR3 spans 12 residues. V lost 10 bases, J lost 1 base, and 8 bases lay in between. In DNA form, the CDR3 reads TGTGCCACTGCCGGGGGCACAGATACGCAGTATTTT. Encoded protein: CATAGGTDTQYF.

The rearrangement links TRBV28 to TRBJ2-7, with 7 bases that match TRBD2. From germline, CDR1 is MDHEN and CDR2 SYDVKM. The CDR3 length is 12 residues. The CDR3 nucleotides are TGTTCTTCTAGCGGCAACTCCTACGAGCAGTACTTC. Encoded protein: CSSSGNSYEQYF.

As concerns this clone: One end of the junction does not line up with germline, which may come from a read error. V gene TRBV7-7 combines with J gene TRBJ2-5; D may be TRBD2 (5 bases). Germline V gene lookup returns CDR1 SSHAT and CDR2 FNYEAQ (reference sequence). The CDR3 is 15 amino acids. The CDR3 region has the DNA TGTGCTAGCAGCTTTGGTCGTGGACTCCAAGAGACCCAGTACTTC. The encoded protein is CASSFGRGLQETQYF. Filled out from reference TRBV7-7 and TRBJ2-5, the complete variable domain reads GAGVSQSPRYKVTKRGQDVTLRCDPISSHATLYWYQQALGQGPEFLTYFNYEAQPDKSGLPSDRFSAERPEGSISTLTIQRTEQRDSAMYRCASSFGRGLQETQYFGPGTRLLVL.

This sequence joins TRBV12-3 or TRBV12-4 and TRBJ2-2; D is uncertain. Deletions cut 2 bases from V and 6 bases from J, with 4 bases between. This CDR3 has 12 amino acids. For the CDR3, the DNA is TGTGCCAGCAGTTTAAATCCCGGGGAGCTGTTTTTT. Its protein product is CASSLNPGELFF.

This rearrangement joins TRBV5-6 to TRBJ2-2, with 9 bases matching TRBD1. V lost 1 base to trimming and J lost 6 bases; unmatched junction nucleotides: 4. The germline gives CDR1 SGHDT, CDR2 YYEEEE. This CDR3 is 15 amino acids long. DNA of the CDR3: TGTGCCAGCAGCTTGAAGGGACAGGGTGCCGGGGAGCTGTTTTTT. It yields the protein CASSLKGQGAGELFF.

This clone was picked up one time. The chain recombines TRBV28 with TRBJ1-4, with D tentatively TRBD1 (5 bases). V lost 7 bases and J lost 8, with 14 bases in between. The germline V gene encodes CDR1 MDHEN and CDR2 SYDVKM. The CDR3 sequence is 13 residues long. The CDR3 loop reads CASIEAGLEKLFF. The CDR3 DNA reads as TGTGCCAGCATTGAGGCAGGGTTGGAAAAACTGTTTTTT.

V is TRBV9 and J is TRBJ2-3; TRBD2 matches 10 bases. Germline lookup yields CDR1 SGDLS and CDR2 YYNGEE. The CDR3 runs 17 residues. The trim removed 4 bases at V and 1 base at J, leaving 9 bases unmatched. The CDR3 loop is CASSFTPLAGGTDTQYF. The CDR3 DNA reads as TGTGCCAGCAGCTTCACTCCTCTAGCGGGAGGCACAGATACGCAGTATTTT.